What follows are 24 T cell receptor beta chains derived from one specimen sequenced in a study of blood T cell repertoires in COVID-19. Sequencing used immunoSEQ multiplex PCR; TCRdb keeps in-frame clones, though not all of them. The sample contains more than 250,000 clones, roughly 88% of which appear only once. Sequenced sample: peripheral blood. The origin of the receptors is a woman in her twenties or thirties with COVID-19, enrolled during active disease.

The chain is built from TRBV2 and TRBJ2-1; 11 bases align to TRBD1. This CDR3 has 15 residues. Trimming at V came to 3 bases and at J to 6 bases, leaving 4 bases not matched to a gene. Germline V lookup: CDR1 SNHLY, CDR2 FYNNEI. CDR3 in DNA: TGTGCCAGCAGTGAGGACAGGGGGCCTTTCAATGAGCAGTTCTTC. This codes for CASSEDRGPFNEQFF.

The chain uses TRBV19 and TRBJ1-2, with 8 bases aligning to TRBD1. Germline V gene data show CDR1 as LNHDA and CDR2 as SQIVND (reference sequence). V lost 7 bases, J lost 8 bases, and 9 bases stayed unmatched. CDR3 length equals 13 residues. CDR3 DNA sequence: TGTGCCAGTACCACAGGACAGGGCCGGGGCTACACCTTC. Amino acid sequence: CASTTGQGRGYTF. The full variable domain, with the rest looked up from reference TRBV19 and TRBJ1-2, is DGGITQSPKYLFRKEGQNVTLSCEQNLNHDAMYWYRQDPGQGLRLIYYSQIVNDFQKGDIAEGYSVSREKKESFPLTVTSAQKNPTAFYLCASTTGQGRGYTFGSGTRLTVV.

V gene TRBV5-1 combines with J gene TRBJ1-1, with D tentatively TRBD1 (5 bases). V lost 1 base, J lost 5 bases, and 12 bases lay in between. The germline gives CDR1 SGHRS, CDR2 YFSETQ. This CDR3 is built from 14 residues. CDR3 region: CASSLSRVWTEAFF. Here the CDR3 DNA reads TGCGCCAGCAGCTTGAGCAGGGTTTGGACTGAAGCTTTCTTT.

This clone was detected once. CDR3 nucleotide sequence: TGTGCCAGCAGCTACCTGGTGGGGGGTGGTCAGCCCCAGCATTTT. Amino acid sequence: CASSYLVGGGQPQHF. The rearrangement uses TRBV5-5 and TRBJ1-5, with D perhaps TRBD1 (5 bases). There are 15 residues in the CDR3. The germline V and J ends were trimmed by 3 bases and 6 bases, with 16 bases remaining between them. Per the germline V gene, CDR1 is SGHKS and CDR2 is YYEKEE (reference sequence).

The genes are TRBV5-6 and TRBJ1-1; the D gene is possibly TRBD1 (5 bases). Germline CDR1 is SGHDT and CDR2 is YYEEEE. Trimming stripped 0 bases from V and 4 bases from J, with 10 bases between. CDR3 length: 14 amino acids. CDR3 amino acids: CASSLEGWVTEAFF. In nucleotides, the CDR3 is TGTGCCAGCAGCTTGGAGGGGTGGGTCACTGAAGCTTTCTTT.

In its sample, this clone was seen a few times. The chain combines TRBV6-5 with TRBJ2-7; TRBD2 aligns across 11 bases. V shed 6 bases and J 7 bases; nucleotides not matched to a gene: 5. This CDR3 spans 13 amino acids. Germline loops: CDR1 MNHEY, CDR2 SVGAGI. Here the CDR3 reads CASSLAGGWEQYV. The CDR3 region has the DNA TGTGCCAGCAGCCTAGCGGGGGGCTGGGAGCAGTACGTC.

This rearrangement joins TRBV7-9 to TRBJ1-1; 7 bases align to TRBD1. The V segment lost 6 bases and the J segment 1 base; nucleotides outside the gene matches: 2. Germline CDR1 SEHNR, CDR2 FQNEAQ (reference sequence). This CDR3 comprises 13 residues. CDR3 residues: CASRGTENTEAFF. In nucleotides, the CDR3 is TGTGCCAGCAGAGGGACAGAGAACACTGAAGCTTTCTTT.

This chain connects TRBV19 to TRBJ2-2, with 8 bases lining up with TRBD1. Trimming removed 5 bases from V and 1 base from J; junction bases left unmatched: 0. The CDR3 runs 14 residues. CDR1 LNHDA and CDR2 SQIVND come from the germline V gene (reference sequence). The chain's CDR3 is CASSGQGNTGELFF. In DNA, the CDR3 is TGTGCCAGTAGTGGACAGGGGAACACCGGGGAGCTGTTTTTT.

The chain has TRBV25-1 and TRBJ1-6; D remains ambiguous. Germline CDR1 reads MGHDK; CDR2 reads SYGVNS. Trimming cost V 6 bases and J 12 bases, with 12 bases left between them. The CDR3 covers 12 residues. The CDR3 coding sequence is TGTGCCAGCAGCGAACAAGGCGGACCCCTCCACTTT. Amino acid sequence: CASSEQGGPLHF.

The V and J genes are TRBV6-5 and TRBJ2-7; TRBD2 is a possible D gene (6 bases). The CDR3 totals 15 residues. Germline CDR1 MNHEY, CDR2 SVGAGI. V was cut by 10 bases and J by 6 bases, with 25 bases left in between. The CDR3 loop is CATPGTGIWGVEQYF. The CDR3, as DNA: TGTGCCACCCCCGGGACGGGGATATGGGGGGTCGAGCAGTACTTC.

The V gene is TRBV23-1, the J gene TRBJ1-2; TRBD1 aligns across 10 bases. TRBV23-1 is given ORF status, its function remaining uncertain. Trimming cost V 2 bases and J 8 bases; bases outside gene matches: 17. The CDR3 covers 18 residues. The CDR3 region is CASSQPADRGPVGDGYTF. CDR3 nucleotides: TGCGCCAGCAGTCAACCTGCCGACAGGGGGCCGGTGGGAGACGGCTACACCTTC.

The chain is built from TRBV11-3 and TRBJ2-5, with TRBD2 matching over 7 bases. CDR1 SGHNT and CDR2 YENEEA come from the germline V gene. Trimming removed 3 bases from V and 4 bases from J; junction bases left unmatched: 11. The CDR3 spans 16 residues. The CDR3 here is CASSLRLAPGRETQYF. The CDR3 DNA follows: TGTGCCAGCAGCTTGCGACTAGCTCCCGGGAGAGAGACCCAGTACTTC.

The chain carries TRBV11-3 and TRBJ2-3; 9 bases line up with TRBD2. Germline-derived CDR1 and CDR2 are SGHNT and YENEEA. This CDR3 comprises 14 residues. V was clipped by 1 base and J by 8 bases; unmatched bases: 4. This CDR3 is CASSLGGGAGTQYF. CDR3 nucleotide sequence: TGTGCCAGCAGCTTAGGCGGGGGGGCCGGTACGCAGTATTTT.

The chain uses TRBV27 and TRBJ1-4; D may be TRBD1 (6 bases). CDR1 is MNHEY and CDR2 is SMNVEV in the germline V gene (reference sequence). V was shortened by 3 bases and J by 3 bases, with 11 bases between the two germline ends. The CDR3 has 15 residues. The CDR3 reads CASSFSQGSNEKLFF. CDR3 DNA sequence: TGTGCCAGCAGTTTTTCACAGGGCTCTAATGAAAAACTGTTTTTT.

The V and J genes are TRBV7-8 and TRBJ1-1; maybe TRBD1 (6 bases). Germline V gene data show CDR1 as SGHVS and CDR2 as FQNEAQ. Trimming removed 4 bases at V and 7 bases at J, with 10 bases between. This CDR3 has 12 residues. The CDR3 loop reads CASSWGQDEAFF. The CDR3 DNA follows: TGTGCCAGCAGCTGGGGACAAGATGAAGCTTTCTTT.

The rearrangement links TRBV11-2 to TRBJ2-2; TRBD1 agrees at 7 bases. Per germline, CDR1 SGHAT and CDR2 FQNNGV. After removal of 5 bases from V and 7 bases from J, the junction contained 7 bases not matched to a gene. This CDR3 is built from 14 residues. The CDR3 reads CASSPRQGIGELFF. The DNA for the CDR3 is TGTGCCAGCAGCCCCCGACAGGGAATCGGGGAGCTGTTTTTT.

The chain couples TRBV7-6 to TRBJ2-1; 9 nucleotides align to TRBD2. This CDR3 has 18 residues. Unmatched junction bases numbered 12, after V lost 3 bases and J lost 3 bases. Germline values: CDR1 SGHVS, CDR2 FNYEAQ. CDR3: CASSFIPPAGGNYNEQFF. The CDR3 DNA follows: TGTGCCAGCAGCTTCATCCCCCCCGCGGGGGGGAACTACAATGAGCAGTTCTTC.

The rearrangement uses TRBV3-1 (or the pseudogene TRBV3-2) and TRBJ2-3; 7 bases match TRBD1. CDR1 is LGHDT, CDR2 YNNKEL, per germline (reference sequence). The junction had 4 bases not matched to a gene; V was cut back by 5 bases and J by 5 bases. CDR3 length: 13 amino acids. CDR3 region: CASSETGVDTQYF. The CDR3, as DNA: TGTGCCAGCAGCGAAACAGGGGTAGATACGCAGTATTTT.

This clone was seen a few times. In DNA, the CDR3 is TGTGCCAGCAGTTTGACGAGGGTGTCACCCCTCCACTTT. It is translated as CASSLTRVSPLHF. The chain couples TRBV27 to TRBJ1-6; D remains unclear. This CDR3 comprises 13 residues. V was cut by 3 bases and J by 10 bases, with 10 bases left in between. CDR1 is MNHEY and CDR2 is SMNVEV in the germline V gene (reference sequence).

The V call is TRBV5-4, the J call TRBJ2-7; weak D call: TRBD1 (7 bases). CDR1 is SGHNT and CDR2 is YYREEE in the germline V gene (reference sequence). The CDR3 contains 13 residues. V was shortened by 2 bases and J by 2 bases, with 8 bases between the two germline ends. The chain's CDR3 is CASSFRGAYEQYF. Written as DNA, the CDR3 is TGTGCCAGCAGCTTCAGGGGGGCCTACGAGCAGTACTTC.

This sequence joins TRBV27 and TRBJ1-1; D gene unclear. The CDR3 runs to 13 residues. Trimming shortened V by 5 bases and J by 6 bases, and 13 bases separated the two germline ends. Germline-derived CDR1 and CDR2 are MNHEY and SMNVEV (reference sequence). CDR3 sequence (DNA): TGTGCCAGCAGTACCGGGATGTCGGCTGAAGCTTTCTTT. Amino acid sequence: CASSTGMSAEAFF.

The rearrangement joins TRBV9 to TRBJ2-1; TRBD2 aligns across 10 bases. Germline V gene data show CDR1 as SGDLS and CDR2 as YYNGEE. The CDR3 is 17 amino acids. The V segment lost 0 bases and the J segment 5 bases; nucleotides outside the gene matches: 8. The CDR3 DNA is TGTGCCAGCAGCGTAGAGTTCGGAACTAGCGGGGACAATGAGCAGTTCTTC. Its translation: CASSVEFGTSGDNEQFF.

This chain links TRBV5-1 with TRBJ1-1, with 11 bases matching TRBD1. From germline, CDR1 is SGHRS and CDR2 YFSETQ. V was clipped by 4 bases and J by 4 bases; unmatched bases: 6. This CDR3 has 15 amino acids. The CDR3 protein is CASSTRTGGGTEAFF. Written as DNA, the CDR3 is TGCGCCAGCAGCACCAGGACAGGGGGCGGCACTGAAGCTTTCTTT.

The rearrangement uses TRBV6-5 and TRBJ2-3; D is ambiguous. The germline V and J ends were trimmed by 7 bases and 2 bases, with 13 bases remaining between them. Germline V gene lookup returns CDR1 MNHEY and CDR2 SVGAGI. The CDR3 is 14 residues long. The CDR3 spells CASKSPGLTDTQYF. CDR3 nucleotides: TGTGCCAGCAAGAGTCCGGGTCTCACAGATACGCAGTATTTT.